This T cell receptor (beta chain) was captured by sequencing in a study of cytomegalovirus exposure and HLA in healthy donors. Study results and limitations: Analyses of presence and absence presupposed an approximately uniform sequencing depth across donors. The authors reported that TCR beta sequences could predict HLA-A and HLA-B alleles. These predictions were accurate for most subjects in the first cohort. The authors listed some 160 TCR beta chains as cytomegalovirus-associated.

V lost 0 bases to trimming and J lost 2 bases, with 8 bases between them. This CDR3 has 15 residues. Germline CDR1 SGDLS, CDR2 YYNGEE. PCR used 60 Vbeta primers and 13 Jbeta primers. Per the study methods: Approximately 9.9 million shared chains were among the approximately 82 million unique TCR beta chains that a later analysis counted. Sequenced by immunoSEQ multiplex PCR; TCRdb stores in-frame clones only, minus some. D and trimming come from the DNA, and the V and J calls and clone size come from that table. The sample contains 150,000 to 200,000 clones, 70% to 85% of which appear only once. Points on this clone: Antigen: not known. Other DNA sequences in this sample translate to the same CDR3.

The V call is TRBV9, the J call TRBJ1-4; no clear D gene. The sample was PBMCs. This TCR came from a man aged 45-60 years in good health and CMV-seropositive. For the CDR3, the DNA is TGTGCCAGCAGCGTAGGGACTGTGACTAATGAAAAACTGTTTTTT. Amino acids: CASSVGTVTNEKLFF.